The 24 T cell receptor beta chains reported below all come from one sample, sequenced in a study of shared clonotypes between healthy human individuals. The method was immunoSEQ multiplex PCR; TCRdb's version includes in-frame clones alone and lacks a portion of them. This table holds around 1.6 million clones, around 98% found once. Sequences were obtained from naive CD4+ T cells sorted from blood. Subset denoted: CD45RA+ positively selected. Receptor source: a man between 25 and 39 years old in good health.

This clone showed up just once. The J gene is TRBJ2-1, the V gene TRBV28; 13 positions match TRBD2. CDR1 and CDR2 from the germline V gene are MDHEN and SYDVKM. With 7 bases clipped from V and 8 bases from J, the junction kept 8 bases outside the gene matches. The CDR3 is 15 amino acids. The DNA for the CDR3 is TGTGCCAGCATCCCCGGACTAGCGGGGGTCGATGAGCAGTTCTTC. Its translation is CASIPGLAGVDEQFF.

The chain employs TRBV5-4 and TRBJ1-2, with D unclear. This CDR3 spans 13 amino acids. Trimming took 4 bases from V and 9 from J, leaving 16 bases between them. The germline CDR1 and CDR2 sequences are SGHNT and YYREEE (reference sequence). CDR3 coding DNA: TGTGCCAGCAGCAGGACCGCTCCTGAGCGCTACACCTTC. Protein: CASSRTAPERYTF.

The genes are TRBV5-1 and TRBJ2-7; tentatively, D is TRBD1 (6 bases). The V and J ends lost 4 bases and 4 bases respectively, with 18 bases between them. The germline gives CDR1 SGHRS, CDR2 YFSETQ. The CDR3 covers 15 residues. CDR3 DNA: TGCGCCAGCAGCACCTTCCTGGGGGCGCCTTACGAGCAGTACTTC. Translated: CASSTFLGAPYEQYF.

The chain links TRBV5-6 to TRBJ1-1; D remains ambiguous. The CDR3 is made up of 15 amino acids. V dropped 0 bases and J dropped 1 base, with 10 bases sitting between them. Germline V lookup: CDR1 SGHDT, CDR2 YYEEEE. CDR3 in DNA: TGTGCCAGCAGCTTGGGAGGCTCTGGGAACACTGAAGCTTTCTTT. Its protein is CASSLGGSGNTEAFF.

V gene TRBV4-3 combines with J gene TRBJ2-3; D gene ambiguous. The CDR3 has 14 residues. V was cut by 6 bases and J by 0 bases, with 10 bases left in between. Germline V gene sequence: CDR1 LGHNA, CDR2 YSLEER. The CDR3 here is CASRDGVSTDTQYF. CDR3 nucleotide sequence: TGCGCCAGCAGGGACGGAGTTAGCACAGATACGCAGTATTTT.

V usage is TRBV7-2 and J usage is TRBJ2-1; D gene uncertain. CDR1 is SGHTA and CDR2 is FQGNSA in the germline V gene. V was trimmed by 0 bases and J by 9 bases, leaving 6 bases between them. This CDR3 is 12 amino acids long. CDR3 region: CASSLASVEQFF. The DNA of the CDR3 is TGTGCCAGCAGCTTAGCCTCCGTTGAGCAGTTCTTC. Looking up the rest from reference TRBV7-2 and TRBJ2-1 gives the full variable domain: GAGVSQSPSNKVTEKGKDVELRCDPISGHTALYWYRQSLGQGLEFLIYFQGNSAPDKSGLPSDRFSAERTGGSVSTLTIQRTQQEDSAVYLCASSLASVEQFFGPGTRLTVL.

The chain uses TRBV27 and TRBJ2-4; 15 bases match TRBD2. Trimming at V came to 5 bases and at J to 3 bases, leaving 8 bases not matched to a gene. Germline CDR1 reads MNHEY; CDR2 reads SMNVEV (reference sequence). The CDR3 spans 18 residues. CDR3 coding DNA: TGTGCCAGCAGTCCCCGGACTAGCGGGAGGGGCGGCAAAAACATTCAGTACTTC. It encodes CASSPRTSGRGGKNIQYF.

The chain combines TRBV10-1 with TRBJ2-1; the match to TRBD2 covers 10 bases. Germline V lookup: CDR1 WNHNN, CDR2 SYGVQD (reference sequence). The J segment lost 6 bases and the V segment lost 4 bases, leaving 3 bases of the junction unmatched. The length of the CDR3 is 14 residues. CDR3 DNA sequence: TGCGCCAGCAGTGGGACTAGCGGTCCCAATGAGCAGTTCTTC. Translating it yields CASSGTSGPNEQFF.

This clone has just one count. The same CDR3 also results from other DNA sequences found in this sample. The V call is TRBV18, the J call TRBJ2-1, with TRBD2 matching 10 bases. Trimming took 1 base from V and 4 from J; bases not matched to a gene: 4. Looked up from germline, CDR1 is KGHSH and CDR2 is LQKENI. This CDR3 spans 16 amino acids. The CDR3 region is CASSPLSGRAYNEQFF. In nucleotides, the CDR3 is TGTGCCAGCTCACCACTAAGCGGGAGGGCATACAATGAGCAGTTCTTC.

The V gene is TRBV9, the J gene TRBJ2-3; D not certain. The V end was cut by 4 bases, the J end by 0 bases, with 9 bases between. The CDR3 is 14 residues long. The germline V gene encodes CDR1 SGDLS and CDR2 YYNGEE. CDR3 coding DNA: TGTGCCAGCAGCCTTGGGATGAGCACAGATACGCAGTATTTT. It translates to CASSLGMSTDTQYF.

The rearrangement uses TRBV14 and TRBJ2-3, with D possibly TRBD2 on 6 matching bases. Per the germline V gene, CDR1 is SGHDN and CDR2 is FVKESK. This CDR3 has 15 amino acids. Trimming shortened V by 2 bases and J by 5 bases, and 14 bases separated the two germline ends. This chain's CDR3 is CASSQMSGLIDTQYF. Written as DNA, the CDR3 is TGTGCCAGCAGCCAAATGAGCGGGCTTATAGATACGCAGTATTTT.

The J gene is TRBJ2-7, the V gene TRBV27; 11 bases line up with TRBD2. The germline CDR1 and CDR2 sequences are MNHEY and SMNVEV (reference sequence). This CDR3 is 17 amino acids long. V dropped 5 bases and J dropped 2; count of bases not matched to a gene: 11. The CDR3 DNA reads as TGTGCCAGCAGTCACCCCAAGACTAGCGGGACTACCTACGAGCAGTACTTC. Protein: CASSHPKTSGTTYEQYF.

The chain couples TRBV30 to TRBJ1-5, with D perhaps matching TRBD1 (5 bases). Trimming left V 1 base short and J 5 bases short, with 6 bases between. The CDR3 length is 12 residues. Per germline, CDR1 GTSNPN and CDR2 SVGIG (reference sequence). The CDR3 reads CAWSEGHQPQHF. As DNA, the CDR3 is TGTGCCTGGAGTGAGGGGCATCAGCCCCAGCATTTT.

V is TRBV9 and J is TRBJ2-1; 9 nucleotides align to TRBD2. Per germline, CDR1 SGDLS and CDR2 YYNGEE. The J segment lost 6 bases and the V segment lost 0 bases, leaving 7 bases of the junction unmatched. The CDR3 is 16 amino acids. This chain's CDR3 is CASSVGEAGGGNEQFF. In DNA form, the CDR3 reads TGTGCCAGCAGCGTAGGCGAAGCGGGAGGTGGCAATGAGCAGTTCTTC.

CDR3 in DNA: TGCAGTGCTAGACAACCAGATACGCAGTATTTT. It is translated as CSARQPDTQYF. The chain carries TRBV20-1 and TRBJ2-3; D is ambiguous. There are 11 residues in the CDR3. The germline CDR1 and CDR2 sequences are DFQATT and SNEGSKA (reference sequence). The V end lost 2 bases, the J end lost 4 bases, and 4 bases lay between the germline ends.

This chain links TRBV14 with TRBJ1-5; the match to TRBD1 covers 8 bases. The germline gives CDR1 SGHDN, CDR2 FVKESK. The CDR3 length is 17 residues. The V and J ends lost 4 bases and 3 bases, in that order; junction bases with no gene match: 11. CDR3 DNA: TGTGCCAGCAGCCTAAGATTGACAGGGGAGACCAATCAGCCCCAGCATTTT. Translation gives CASSLRLTGETNQPQHF.

This clone appeared a single time. The rearrangement links TRBV28 to TRBJ2-1, with 8 bases fitting TRBD2. This CDR3 region has 13 residues. Germline V gene sequence: CDR1 MDHEN, CDR2 SYDVKM. Trimming cost V 8 bases and J 4 bases; bases outside gene matches: 4. CDR3 in DNA: TGTGCCAGCCTTCCTAGCGGGTACAATGAGCAGTTCTTC. Its protein is CASLPSGYNEQFF.

The chain couples TRBV2 to TRBJ2-7, with 10 positions matching TRBD1. Trimming removed 6 bases from V and 0 bases from J; junction bases left unmatched: 2. Germline CDR1 reads SNHLY; CDR2 reads FYNNEI. CDR3 size: 14 residues. The CDR3 here is CASRRDRGSYEQYF. CDR3 sequence (DNA): TGTGCCAGCAGACGGGACAGGGGCTCCTACGAGCAGTACTTC. The variable domain in full, completed from reference TRBV2 and TRBJ2-7, reads EPEVTQTPSHQVTQMGQEVILRCVPISNHLYFYWYRQILGQKVEFLVSFYNNEISEKSEIFDDQFSVERPDGSNFTLKIRSTKLEDSAMYFCASRRDRGSYEQYFGPGTRLTVT.

This chain links TRBV7-6 with TRBJ2-2; 7 bases fit TRBD2. Germline CDR1 and CDR2: SGHVS and FNYEAQ. This CDR3 has 16 amino acids. With 5 bases clipped from V and 4 bases from J, the junction kept 10 bases outside the gene matches. The CDR3 DNA reads as TGTGCCAGCAGCCTGGGGGAATCGGGGGGCACCGGGGAGCTGTTTTTT. This translates into CASSLGESGGTGELFF. The entire variable domain, with the rest obtained from reference TRBV7-6 and TRBJ2-2, is as follows: GAGVSQSPRYKVTKRGQDVALRCDPISGHVSLYWYRQALGQGPEFLTYFNYEAQQDKSGLPNDRFSAERPEGSISTLTIQRTEQRDSAMYRCASSLGESGGTGELFFGEGSRLTVL.

The chain couples TRBV6-6 to TRBJ1-2; 7 bases line up with TRBD1. Losses at the gene ends were 1 base for V and 2 bases for J; bases not matched to a gene: 4. Germline-derived CDR1 and CDR2 are MNHNY and SVGAGI (reference sequence). The CDR3 is made up of 15 amino acids. CDR3 sequence (DNA): TGTGCCAGCAGTTACTGGAGGGGACAGAACTATGGCTACACCTTC. It encodes CASSYWRGQNYGYTF.

The CDR3 coding sequence is TGTGCCAGCAGCTTAGGGTTTGATGGCTACACCTTC. Translation gives CASSLGFDGYTF. The chain links TRBV7-2 to TRBJ1-2; no clear D gene. Germline-derived CDR1 and CDR2 are SGHTA and FQGNSA. The ends were cut back, 1 base at V and 6 bases at J, with 6 bases in the middle. The CDR3 is made up of 12 amino acids. Looking up the rest from reference TRBV7-2 and TRBJ1-2 gives the full variable domain: GAGVSQSPSNKVTEKGKDVELRCDPISGHTALYWYRQSLGQGLEFLIYFQGNSAPDKSGLPSDRFSAERTGGSVSTLTIQRTQQEDSAVYLCASSLGFDGYTFGSGTRLTVV.

The V gene is TRBV5-1, the J gene TRBJ1-1; no firm D call. V lost 5 bases and J 3 bases, leaving 14 bases between the germline ends. Per germline, CDR1 SGHRS and CDR2 YFSETQ. The CDR3 is 14 residues long. The CDR3 DNA sequence: TGCGCCAGCAGGGTGGGGTCTGGGGACACTGAAGCTTTCTTT. Its translation is CASRVGSGDTEAFF.

The CDR3 DNA sequence: TGCGCCAGCAGCCCTGAGGGACTCGCCGTTAGCACAGATACGCAGTATTTT. Its protein is CASSPEGLAVSTDTQYF. The rearrangement joins TRBV4-1 to TRBJ2-3; perhaps TRBD2 as D (6 bases). The CDR3 has 17 residues. Germline CDR1 is MGHRA and CDR2 is YSYEKL. The ends were cut back, 4 bases at V and 0 bases at J, with 17 bases in the middle.

The count of this clone is one. The genes are TRBV19 and TRBJ1-4; no definite D call. The CDR3 spans 14 residues. Deletions cut 3 bases from V and 0 bases from J, with 5 bases between. The germline V gene has CDR1 LNHDA and CDR2 SQIVND (reference sequence). The CDR3 here is CASSITATNEKLFF. In DNA, the CDR3 is TGTGCCAGTAGTATTACTGCAACTAATGAAAAACTGTTTTTT.